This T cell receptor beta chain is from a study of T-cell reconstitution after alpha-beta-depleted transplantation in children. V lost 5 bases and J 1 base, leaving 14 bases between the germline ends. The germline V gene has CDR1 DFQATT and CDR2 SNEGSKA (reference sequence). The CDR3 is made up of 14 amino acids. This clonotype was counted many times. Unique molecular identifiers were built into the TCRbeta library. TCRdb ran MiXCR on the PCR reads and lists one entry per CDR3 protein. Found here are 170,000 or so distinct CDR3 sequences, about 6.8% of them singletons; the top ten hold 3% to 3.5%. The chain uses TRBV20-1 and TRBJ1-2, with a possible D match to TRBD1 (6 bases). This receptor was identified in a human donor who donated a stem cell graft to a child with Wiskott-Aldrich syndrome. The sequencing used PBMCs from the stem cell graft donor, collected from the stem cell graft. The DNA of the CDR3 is TGCAGTGCTGGACCGACAGGAGATAACTATGGCTACACCTTC. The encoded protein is CSAGPTGDNYGYTF.